Listed here are 2 T cell receptor beta chains from one sample, sequenced in a study of a mutant IDH1 vaccine in newly diagnosed glioma (dated by TCRdb to the early 2020s). Their cognate antigens are unknown. Library construction relied on the immunoSEQ multiplex PCR assay. TCRdb retrieved this table from immuneACCESS and kept in-frame rearrangements only. Not all clones are present; in checked studies, unresolved V genes account for under half, and no reason is known for the remainder. The sample table shows some 70,000 clones, and 84% are seen once. Less than 15% of the sample is taken by the ten largest. The time point label of this sample denotes: week 35, safety follow-up. Each vaccine dose, consisting of 300 ug of a 20-mer mutant IDH1 peptide in Montanide, was administered subcutaneously with topical imiquimod. The sequences come from PBMCs, collected from a glioma patient whose treatment included an IDH1 peptide vaccine. Receptor source: a man younger than 30 with glioma.

The chain recombines TRBV28 with TRBJ1-1; D call uncertain. Trimming took off 5 bases at V and 3 bases at J, with 19 bases between the two ends. CDR1 MDHEN and CDR2 SYDVKM come from the germline V gene. The CDR3 contains 16 residues. This chain's CDR3 is CASSPPINGGYTEAFF. Here the CDR3 DNA reads TGTGCCAGCAGTCCCCCCATCAACGGAGGGTACACTGAAGCTTTCTTT.

The chain employs TRBV27 and TRBJ1-2; D call uncertain. The V and J ends lost 5 bases and 4 bases respectively, with 14 bases between them. This CDR3 is built from 14 residues. Germline values: CDR1 MNHEY, CDR2 SMNVEV (reference sequence). CDR3 nucleotides: TGTGCCAGCAGTGACCGGGTCGGAGGCTATGGCTACACCTTC. This encodes CASSDRVGGYGYTF.